Below, 21 T cell receptor beta chains from the same sample are listed, as sequenced in a study of CD8+ T cells in alopecia areata. Reverse transcription of extracted RNA yielded cDNA, which provided the sequencing template. Some clones are missing from TCRdb's copy, which holds only in-frame ones; the method was immunoSEQ multiplex PCR. Of 150,000 to 200,000 clones in the sample, approximately 50% were seen once. Documented treatment: oral pan-JAK inhibitor, 5-10 mg twice daily. Specimen: CD8+ T cells sorted from blood, collected around week 53, from a patient treated with tofacitinib. These TCRs come from a human donor with alopecia areata.

CDR3 residues: CASSGGQPNYGYTF. DNA of the CDR3: TGTGCCAGCAGCGGTGGACAGCCTAACTATGGCTACACCTTC. The chain employs TRBV5-4 and TRBJ1-2, with D perhaps matching TRBD1 (6 bases). The germline V and J ends were trimmed by 4 bases and 0 bases, with 10 bases remaining between them. Germline-derived CDR1 and CDR2 are SGHNT and YYREEE (reference sequence). This CDR3 spans 14 amino acids.

This clone was observed a handful of times. The rearrangement uses TRBV5-4 and TRBJ2-5, with 8 bases identical to TRBD1. Germline V CDR1 and CDR2: SGHNT, YYREEE (reference sequence). J was trimmed by 0 bases and V by 3 bases; bases with no gene match: 4. The CDR3 consists of 15 residues. The CDR3, as DNA: TGTGCCAGCAGCTCTAGGACAGGGTACCAAGAGACCCAGTACTTC. Its translation: CASSSRTGYQETQYF.

V and J are TRBV29-1 and TRBJ2-1; the match to TRBD2 covers 11 bases. V shed 6 bases, J shed 2 bases, and the junction held 6 bases outside the gene matches. CDR1 is SQVTM, CDR2 ANQGSEA, per germline. The CDR3 consists of 15 residues. The CDR3, as DNA: TGCAGCGTAGCCCTAGCGGGGGGCGCCTACAATGAGCAGTTCTTC. This sequence encodes CSVALAGGAYNEQFF.

This sequence joins TRBV6-5 and TRBJ2-7; D may be TRBD2 (7 bases). The CDR3 covers 14 residues. V was clipped by 8 bases and J by 4 bases, with 18 bases between them. The V gene's germline CDR1 is MNHEY and CDR2 SVGAGI. CDR3 residues: CASHRGEGGYEQYF. CDR3 nucleotide sequence: TGTGCCAGCCACCGGGGGGAAGGGGGATACGAGCAGTACTTC.

The chain carries TRBV5-6 and TRBJ1-6; 8 bases map to TRBD1. The CDR3 runs 14 residues. From germline, CDR1 is SGHDT and CDR2 YYEEEE. The ends lost 3 bases at V and 5 bases at J; junction bases unmatched: 1. CDR3 in amino acids: CASSWGQDNSPLHF. The DNA for the CDR3 is TGTGCCAGCAGCTGGGGACAGGATAATTCACCCCTCCACTTT.

The chain has TRBV4-2 and TRBJ1-1, with unresolved D. The CDR3 loop spans 14 amino acids. Trimming left V 4 bases short and J 4 bases short, with 13 bases between. In germline, CDR1 is LGHNA, CDR2 YNFKEQ. The CDR3 region is CASSPGLLGTEAFF. DNA for the CDR3: TGTGCCAGCAGCCCGGGGTTGTTGGGCACTGAAGCTTTCTTT.

V and J are TRBV10-3 and TRBJ1-6; 7 bases line up with TRBD1. Per the germline V gene, CDR1 is ENHRY and CDR2 is SYGVKD. J lost 8 bases, V lost 0 bases, and 4 bases had no gene match. This CDR3 comprises 15 residues. CDR3 coding DNA: TGTGCCATCAGTGAGTCGGAGGGGGCGGATTCACCCCTCCACTTT. Amino acid sequence: CAISESEGADSPLHF.

There are many counts of this clone. The rearrangement links TRBV6-4 to TRBJ2-3, with 10 bases fitting TRBD2. Trimming at V came to 3 bases and at J to 4 bases, leaving 4 bases not matched to a gene. Germline V gives CDR1 MRHNA, CDR2 SNTAGT. CDR3 length: 15 residues. The CDR3 loop is CASSEEAGGPDTQYF. The CDR3, as DNA: TGTGCCAGCAGTGAGGAAGCGGGGGGGCCAGATACGCAGTATTTT.

In its sample, this clone was seen a few times. The rearrangement joins TRBV10-3 to TRBJ1-6, with TRBD1 matching over 8 bases. V lost 8 bases and J lost 2; bases outside the gene matches: 2. From germline, CDR1 is ENHRY and CDR2 SYGVKD. CDR3 length equals 14 residues. Written as DNA, the CDR3 is TGTGCCATCCAGGGACAGGCCTATAATTCACCCCTCCACTTT. Translation: CAIQGQAYNSPLHF.

This rearrangement joins TRBV15 to TRBJ2-7; the D gene is possibly TRBD1 (5 bases). Germline V gene data show CDR1 as LNHNV and CDR2 as YYDKDF (reference sequence). This CDR3 is built from 12 residues. Trimming stripped 4 bases from V and 5 bases from J, with 9 bases between. CDR3 sequence: CATSIRGDEQYF. CDR3 sequence (DNA): TGTGCCACCAGCATAAGGGGTGACGAGCAGTACTTC. The full variable domain, completed using reference TRBV15 and TRBJ2-7, is DAMVIQNPRYQVTQFGKPVTLSCSQTLNHNVMYWYQQKSSQAPKLLFHYYDKDFNNEADTPDNFQSRRPNTSFCFLDIRSPGLGDTAMYLCATSIRGDEQYFGPGTRLTVT.

This clone came up a few times. Other DNA sequences of this sample code for an identical CDR3. The chain employs TRBV5-1 and TRBJ1-1; 8 bases map to TRBD1. This CDR3 is 15 amino acids long. J gave up 4 bases and V 0 bases, and 5 bases lay outside the gene matches. The V gene's germline CDR1 is SGHRS and CDR2 YFSETQ. The CDR3 spells CASSLAAGTGTEAFF. CDR3 nucleotide sequence: TGCGCCAGCAGCTTGGCCGCCGGGACAGGCACTGAAGCTTTCTTT.

The V gene is TRBV7-9, the J gene TRBJ1-4; 8 bases are shared with TRBD1. This CDR3 comprises 15 residues. CDR1 SEHNR and CDR2 FQNEAQ come from the germline V gene (reference sequence). Losses at the gene ends were 1 base for V and 6 bases for J; bases not matched to a gene: 4. The CDR3 DNA is TGTGCCAGCAGCTTAGGCACAGGGGGGGATGAAAAACTGTTTTTT. Protein: CASSLGTGGDEKLFF.

This clone was counted only a few times. This sequence joins TRBV7-9 and TRBJ1-6; D is perhaps TRBD1 (5 bases). The V end lost 4 bases, the J end lost 6 bases, and 10 bases lay between the germline ends. CDR3 length: 14 amino acids. Germline CDR1 and CDR2: SEHNR and FQNEAQ (reference sequence). The CDR3 spells CASSWGEINSPLHF. CDR3 DNA: TGTGCCAGCAGCTGGGGGGAGATTAATTCACCCCTCCACTTT.

The chain combines TRBV18 with TRBJ2-3; 13 nucleotides line up with TRBD2. Germline loops: CDR1 KGHSH, CDR2 LQKENI. The length of the CDR3 is 15 residues. The junction had 7 bases not matched to a gene; V was cut back by 6 bases and J by 7 bases. CDR3 loop: CASSVGLAGEYTQYF. The DNA for the CDR3 is TGTGCCAGCTCGGTCGGACTAGCGGGGGAGTATACGCAGTATTTT.

The rearrangement joins TRBV9 to TRBJ1-2; tentative D call: TRBD1 (5 bases). The V end lost 4 bases, the J end lost 5 bases, and 18 bases lay between the germline ends. CDR1 and CDR2 (germline): SGDLS, YYNGEE. The CDR3 is made up of 15 amino acids. CDR3 coding DNA: TGTGCCAGCAGCCCTTACGCCCAGGGCCCGTATGGCTACACCTTC. This translates into CASSPYAQGPYGYTF.

This clone was counted a single time. The chain links TRBV6-5 to TRBJ2-5; no definite D call. V lost 2 bases, J lost 7 bases, and 11 bases lay in between. The germline CDR1 and CDR2 sequences are MNHEY and SVGAGI. This CDR3 spans 13 amino acids. CDR3 nucleotide sequence: TGTGCCAGCAGTTACCAAGGTCCAATGACCCAGTACTTC. Translated: CASSYQGPMTQYF.

The chain links TRBV7-9 to TRBJ2-5; no firm D call. Trimming removed 5 bases from V and 2 bases from J, with 12 bases in between. The CDR3 has 14 amino acids. Germline values: CDR1 SEHNR, CDR2 FQNEAQ (reference sequence). The CDR3 DNA reads TGTGCCAGCAGCGCCGACCGCGGTCAAGAGACCCAGTACTTC. It codes for CASSADRGQETQYF.

Only a few counts were recorded for this clone. Other DNA sequences in the same sample also yield this CDR3. This chain connects TRBV6-6 to TRBJ2-7, with 7 bases matching TRBD1. The CDR3 has 12 residues. Germline loops: CDR1 MNHNY, CDR2 SVGAGI (reference sequence). The V segment lost 6 bases and the J segment 5 bases; nucleotides outside the gene matches: 4. The CDR3 loop reads CASRPTGDEQYF. In DNA, the CDR3 is TGTGCCAGCAGACCAACAGGGGACGAGCAGTACTTC.

CDR3 protein: CASTVELGMEETQYF. The CDR3 DNA follows: TGTGCCAGCACGGTAGAACTGGGTATGGAAGAGACCCAGTACTTC. The J gene is TRBJ2-5, the V gene TRBV6-5; D gene uncertain. CDR3 length: 15 residues. Germline V CDR1 and CDR2: MNHEY, SVGAGI. With 7 bases removed from V and 3 bases from J, the gap between germline ends came to 18 bases.

This clone showed up many times. Other nucleotide sequences in the sample specify the same CDR3. The chain couples TRBV25-1 to TRBJ2-7, with a weak D call TRBD2 (5 bases). There are 11 residues in the CDR3. CDR1 and CDR2 (germline): MGHDK, SYGVNS. Trimming took 4 bases from V and 4 from J, leaving 5 bases between them. In nucleotides, the CDR3 is TGTGCCAGCAGTGGAGGGTACGAGCAGTACTTC. As protein: CASSGGYEQYF.

The chain couples TRBV7-2 to TRBJ2-6, with 9 positions matching TRBD1. The CDR3 extends over 19 amino acids. Looked up from germline, CDR1 is SGHTA and CDR2 is FQGNSA. The V and J ends lost 1 base and 0 bases, in that order; junction bases with no gene match: 7. The CDR3 nucleotides read TGTGCCAGCAGCTTAGACCGGGACAGGGCATACTCTGGGGCCAACGTCCTGACTTTC. Residues: CASSLDRDRAYSGANVLTF.